The 30 T cell receptor beta chains in this list originate from one sample, sequenced in a study of response to subunit inactivated influenza vaccine. TCRdb recomputed calls from the RT-PCR reads with MiXCR, one row per CDR3 protein. The sample holds under 850,000 distinct CDR3 sequences; around 20% are singletons and the top ten take 9.5% to 13%. Sequenced here: PBMCs from blood, sampled about 5 days after vaccination. These receptors all stem from a man between 45 and 60 years old who received an inactivated influenza vaccine.

On this clonotype itself: An end of the junction differs from the germline gene, which may be a read error. The chain couples TRBV6-2 or TRBV6-3 to TRBJ2-7; 11 nucleotides align to TRBD2. The CDR3 has 17 residues. Germline values: CDR1 MNHEY, CDR2 SVGEGT. The CDR3 loop reads CASSRATSGIVTYESPF. CDR3 sequence (DNA): TGTGCCAGCAGCAGGGCGACTAGCGGGATTGTCACCTACGAGTCGCCCTTC.

There are a few counts of this clonotype. The chain has TRBV28 and TRBJ2-3; TRBD1 matches at 7 bases. Unmatched junction bases numbered 6, after V lost 5 bases and J lost 4 bases. CDR1 and CDR2 (germline): MDHEN, SYDVKM. The CDR3 spans 14 residues. CDR3 amino acids: CASSPRQGPDTQYF. As DNA, the CDR3 is TGTGCCAGCAGTCCTCGACAGGGCCCAGATACGCAGTATTTT.

CDR3 loop: CASSSQLASQETQYF. The CDR3 DNA reads TGTGCCAGCAGTTCCCAACTAGCGAGCCAAGAGACCCAGTACTTC. The J gene is TRBJ2-5, the V gene TRBV27, with TRBD2 identical over 7 bases. Germline V gene sequence: CDR1 MNHEY, CDR2 SMNVEV (reference sequence). V shed 4 bases and J 1 base; nucleotides not matched to a gene: 6. The CDR3 has 15 residues.

CDR3 in DNA: TGTGCCAGCAGGAGAGGCGGGAGCTCCGGGGAGCTGTTTTTT. This codes for CASRRGGSSGELFF. The chain links TRBV6-2 or TRBV6-3 to TRBJ2-2; 7 bases are a match to TRBD2. J lost 6 bases, V lost 6 bases, and 7 bases had no gene match. Germline loops: CDR1 MNHEY, CDR2 SVGEGT. CDR3 length: 14 residues.

In this sample, this clonotype turned up a few times. The chain employs TRBV20-1 and TRBJ1-1, with D possibly TRBD1 on 6 matching bases. Germline assignment: CDR1 DFQATT and CDR2 SNEGSKA (reference sequence). With 0 bases removed from V and 8 bases from J, the gap between germline ends came to 16 bases. CDR3 size: 14 residues. CDR3 DNA: TGCAGTGCTAGAGATAGACAGGAGACGAGGGAAGCTTTCTTT. Its translation is CSARDRQETREAFF.

This clonotype was counted a few times. The genes are TRBV7-6 and TRBJ2-1; 7 bases fit TRBD2. This CDR3 region has 16 residues. CDR1 is SGHVS, CDR2 FNYEAQ, per germline. J was trimmed by 6 bases and V by 0 bases; bases with no gene match: 8. CDR3 bases: TGTGCCAGCAGCTTAGCAGCCGCGGGAGTTAGCAATGAGCAGTTCTTC. Protein: CASSLAAAGVSNEQFF.

This clonotype was seen a handful of times. The chain combines TRBV20-1 with TRBJ1-5; D is possibly TRBD1 (6 bases). V gave up 0 bases and J gave up 0 bases, with 12 bases separating them. CDR1 and CDR2 (germline): DFQATT, SNEGSKA (reference sequence). The CDR3 spans 16 residues. In nucleotides, the CDR3 is TGCAGTGCTAGAGAGGACAGATCTTATAGCAATCAGCCCCAGCATTTT. Translating gives CSAREDRSYSNQPQHF.

The chain has TRBV27 and TRBJ2-1, with 9 bases lining up with TRBD1. V trimming: 5 bases; J trimming: 6 bases; junction bases outside the gene matches: 11. The CDR3 contains 16 residues. The germline V gene encodes CDR1 MNHEY and CDR2 SMNVEV (reference sequence). In DNA, the CDR3 is TGTGCCAGCAGTCCTCTGGGGACAGGGACGGGCAATGAGCAGTTCTTC. As protein: CASSPLGTGTGNEQFF.

This clonotype came up many times. V and J are TRBV2 and TRBJ2-7; the match to TRBD1 covers 7 bases. The V segment lost 7 bases and the J segment 0 bases; nucleotides outside the gene matches: 9. Germline lookup yields CDR1 SNHLY and CDR2 FYNNEI. This CDR3 is built from 15 residues. The CDR3 loop is CASIVDRASSYEQYF. CDR3 DNA sequence: TGTGCCAGCATCGTCGACAGGGCGAGCTCCTACGAGCAGTACTTC.

This clonotype has at least ten counts. The rearrangement joins TRBV20-1 to TRBJ2-7, with 7 bases that match TRBD1. The germline CDR1 and CDR2 sequences are DFQATT and SNEGSKA (reference sequence). The CDR3 consists of 14 residues. V shed 3 bases and J 3 bases; nucleotides not matched to a gene: 8. In nucleotides, the CDR3 is TGCAGTGCTAGGTCCAACCGGGACAGCTACGAGCAGTACTTC. It specifies CSARSNRDSYEQYF.

As regards this clonotype: Relative to the germline gene, one junction end is altered; a read error may explain this. The chain links TRBV29-1 to TRBJ2-6; no reliable D call. This CDR3 is 15 amino acids long. CDR1 is SQVTM, CDR2 ANQGSEA, per germline. This CDR3 is CSVWTRSSVANVLTF. The CDR3 DNA reads as TGCAGCGTTTGGACCCGTAGCTCTGTGGCCAACGTCCTGACTTTC.

This clonotype has a handful of counts. V gene TRBV6-1 combines with J gene TRBJ2-6; D remains unclear. Trimming removed 7 bases at V and 0 bases at J, with 4 bases between. Germline values: CDR1 MNHNS, CDR2 SASEGT. This CDR3 spans 13 amino acids. The CDR3 sequence: CASKASGANVLTF. CDR3 bases: TGTGCCAGCAAAGCCTCTGGGGCCAACGTCCTGACTTTC.

The table lists this clonotype with many counts. This chain links TRBV29-1 with TRBJ2-3, with a tentative D call TRBD1 (5 bases). Germline lookup yields CDR1 SQVTM and CDR2 ANQGSEA. Deletions cut 0 bases from V and 0 bases from J, with 7 bases between. The CDR3 runs to 14 residues. CDR3 coding DNA: TGCAGCGTTGAAGATGGGGCGAGCACAGATACGCAGTATTTT. Translated: CSVEDGASTDTQYF.

In its sample, this clonotype was seen a few times. This sequence joins TRBV7-2 and TRBJ2-7; no definite D call. CDR1 and CDR2 from the germline V gene are SGHTA and FQGNSA. This CDR3 contains 12 residues. Trimming shortened V by 3 bases and J by 6 bases, and 9 bases separated the two germline ends. The CDR3 region is CASSFTSGEQYF. CDR3 bases: TGTGCCAGCAGCTTTACTTCGGGCGAGCAGTACTTC.

This clonotype has more than one count but fewer than ten. The rearrangement links TRBV10-3 to TRBJ1-1, with TRBD1 matching 9 bases. The CDR3 runs 13 residues. Germline CDR1 reads ENHRY; CDR2 reads SYGVKD. J lost 5 bases, V lost 10 bases, and 8 bases had no gene match. CDR3 sequence reads: CATRTGEETEAFF. CDR3 coding DNA: TGTGCCACCCGGACAGGGGAGGAAACTGAAGCTTTCTTT.

In DNA, the CDR3 is TGTGCCAGCAGCTCCAGCGGGAGGGGTAATGAGCAGTTCTTC. It yields the protein CASSSSGRGNEQFF. The gene calls are TRBV7-2 and TRBJ2-1, with 10 bases that match TRBD2. This CDR3 has 14 amino acids. V was clipped by 4 bases and J by 7 bases; unmatched bases: 4. Germline lookup yields CDR1 SGHTA and CDR2 FQGNSA.

Ten or more counts support this clonotype. The chain joins TRBV7-2 to TRBJ1-6; 7 bases are a match to TRBD1. Germline CDR1 is SGHTA and CDR2 is FQGNSA. Trimming cost V 5 bases and J 7 bases; bases outside gene matches: 5. The CDR3 is 14 residues long. CDR3: CASSLGQTNSPLHF. CDR3 coding DNA: TGTGCCAGCAGCCTGGGACAGACAAATTCACCCCTCCACTTT.

This clonotype was seen a few times. The V and J genes are TRBV6-2 or TRBV6-3 and TRBJ2-4; the D call may be TRBD1 or TRBD2 (5 bases each). V was cut by 0 bases and J by 5 bases, with 29 bases left in between. CDR1 is MNHEY and CDR2 is SVGEGT in the germline V gene. The CDR3 runs 21 residues. The CDR3 nucleotides are TGTGCCAGCAGTTACTCGACATCCCGTTTGGGGACCCCGTACTCGGAAAACATTCAGTACTTC. It codes for CASSYSTSRLGTPYSENIQYF.

This clonotype was detected ten times or more. The genes are TRBV29-1 and TRBJ2-3; D unclear. V was pared by 3 bases and J by 2 bases, with 15 bases between. CDR1 is SQVTM, CDR2 ANQGSEA, per germline. This CDR3 has 15 residues. CDR3 bases: TGCAGCGTTGATTTCCTGCTAGAATTCACAGATACGCAGTATTTT. Translating it yields CSVDFLLEFTDTQYF.

This clonotype has just a few counts. The rearrangement links TRBV7-2 to TRBJ1-4; D may be TRBD1 (5 bases). The CDR3 loop spans 15 amino acids. Between the trimmed V and J ends, which lost 1 base and 8 bases, there was a span of 14 bases. Germline V lookup: CDR1 SGHTA, CDR2 FQGNSA. The CDR3 region has the DNA TGTGCCAGCAGCTTAGGGGCTCGAAGGGACGAAAAACTGTTTTTT. Translation gives CASSLGARRDEKLFF.

This rearrangement joins TRBV7-2 to TRBJ2-7; D is perhaps TRBD1 (5 bases). The germline V gene has CDR1 SGHTA and CDR2 FQGNSA. With 2 bases removed from V and 0 bases from J, the gap between germline ends came to 14 bases. The CDR3 is 16 amino acids. The CDR3 DNA is TGTGCCAGCAGCTTAAGCAGGGTGGCAGGCTCCTACGAGCAGTACTTC. It encodes CASSLSRVAGSYEQYF.

This clonotype was seen at least ten times. This chain links TRBV20-1 with TRBJ2-1; 8 bases are shared with TRBD2. The CDR3 totals 18 residues. Germline-derived CDR1 and CDR2 are DFQATT and SNEGSKA (reference sequence). V shed 0 bases, J shed 3 bases, and the junction held 13 bases outside the gene matches. Here the CDR3 DNA reads TGCAGTGCTAGAGACAGGGGCCGGACTAGCAACTACTACAATGAGCAGTTCTTC. This encodes CSARDRGRTSNYYNEQFF.

The rearrangement joins TRBV20-1 to TRBJ2-4; D gene unclear. From germline, CDR1 is DFQATT and CDR2 SNEGSKA (reference sequence). The CDR3 spans 13 residues. V gave up 1 base and J gave up 0 bases, with 4 bases separating them. The CDR3 DNA follows: TGCAGTGCTAGAGTGTTAGCCAAAAACATTCAGTACTTC. Protein sequence: CSARVLAKNIQYF.

This clonotype showed up just a few times. The V and J genes are TRBV7-9 and TRBJ1-1; unclear D gene. The germline V gene has CDR1 SEHNR and CDR2 FQNEAQ (reference sequence). Trimming stripped 3 bases from V and 5 bases from J, with 10 bases between. The CDR3 has 13 residues. CDR3 loop: CASSFREGTEAFF. Written as DNA, the CDR3 is TGTGCCAGCAGCTTCCGCGAAGGGACTGAAGCTTTCTTT.

There are a few counts of this clonotype. The chain carries TRBV5-1 and TRBJ2-2, with TRBD1 as a possible D gene (5 bases). The germline V gene has CDR1 SGHRS and CDR2 YFSETQ. The CDR3 runs to 16 residues. With 0 bases removed from V and 0 bases from J, the gap between germline ends came to 9 bases. DNA for the CDR3: TGCGCCAGCAGCTTGGCCTGGACAACGAACACCGGGGAGCTGTTTTTT. Amino acids: CASSLAWTTNTGELFF.

This chain connects TRBV3-1 to TRBJ2-1, with D uncertain. V was pared by 3 bases and J by 6 bases, with 6 bases between. The CDR3 sequence is 12 residues long. CDR1 is LGHDT, CDR2 YNNKEL, per germline (reference sequence). The CDR3 protein is CASSQPSNEQFF. CDR3 coding DNA: TGTGCCAGCAGCCAGCCTTCCAATGAGCAGTTCTTC.

This clonotype has more than one count but fewer than ten. The rearrangement links TRBV28 to TRBJ2-6; D unresolved. The V end lost 6 bases, the J end lost 0 bases, and 18 bases lay between the germline ends. Looked up from germline, CDR1 is MDHEN and CDR2 is SYDVKM. The CDR3 has 18 amino acids. Here the CDR3 reads CASRTSWFPYSGANVLTF. DNA for the CDR3: TGTGCCAGCAGAACCTCGTGGTTTCCTTACTCTGGGGCCAACGTCCTGACTTTC.

This clonotype has only a few counts. V gene TRBV20-1 combines with J gene TRBJ2-5; 7 bases fit TRBD1. Looked up from germline, CDR1 is DFQATT and CDR2 is SNEGSKA (reference sequence). With 4 bases clipped from V and 1 base from J, the junction kept 3 bases outside the gene matches. The CDR3 is 13 residues long. CDR3 loop: CSATGGTQETQYF. Written as DNA, the CDR3 is TGCAGTGCTACAGGGGGAACCCAAGAGACCCAGTACTTC.

This clonotype occurred a few times. V gene TRBV20-1 combines with J gene TRBJ2-7; D ambiguous. The CDR3 has 14 residues. V dropped 3 bases and J dropped 0 bases, with 12 bases sitting between them. Germline values: CDR1 DFQATT, CDR2 SNEGSKA (reference sequence). The CDR3 sequence is CSASVFGSSYEQYF. CDR3 DNA sequence: TGCAGTGCTAGCGTGTTCGGAAGCTCCTACGAGCAGTACTTC.

CDR3 sequence: CSARTGGGPQHF. Here the CDR3 DNA reads TGCAGTGCTAGAACAGGGGGGGGGCCCCAGCATTTT. V is TRBV20-1 and J is TRBJ1-5, with 8 bases fitting TRBD1. In germline, CDR1 is DFQATT, CDR2 SNEGSKA (reference sequence). V shed 2 bases and J 9 bases; nucleotides not matched to a gene: 3. This CDR3 is 12 amino acids long.